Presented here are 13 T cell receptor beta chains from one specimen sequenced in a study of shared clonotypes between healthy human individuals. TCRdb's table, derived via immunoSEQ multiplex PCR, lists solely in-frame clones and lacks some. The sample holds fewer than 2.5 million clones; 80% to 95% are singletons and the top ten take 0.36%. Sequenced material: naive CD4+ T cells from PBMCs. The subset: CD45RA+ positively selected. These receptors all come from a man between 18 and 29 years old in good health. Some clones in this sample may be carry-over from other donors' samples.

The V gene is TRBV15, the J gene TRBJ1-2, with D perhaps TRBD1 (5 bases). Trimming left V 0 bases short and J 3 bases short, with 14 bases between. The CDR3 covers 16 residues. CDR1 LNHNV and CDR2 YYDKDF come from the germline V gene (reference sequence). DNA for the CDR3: TGTGCCACCAGCAGAGATCGTCGACAGCCGGACTATGGCTACACCTTC. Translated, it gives CATSRDRRQPDYGYTF.

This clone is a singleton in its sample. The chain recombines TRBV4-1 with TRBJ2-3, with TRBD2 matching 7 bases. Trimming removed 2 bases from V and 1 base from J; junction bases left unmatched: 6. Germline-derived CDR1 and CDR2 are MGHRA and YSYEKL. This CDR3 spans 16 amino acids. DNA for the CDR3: TGCGCCAGCAGCCAACCGACAGCGGGGCGCACAGATACGCAGTATTTT. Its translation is CASSQPTAGRTDTQYF.

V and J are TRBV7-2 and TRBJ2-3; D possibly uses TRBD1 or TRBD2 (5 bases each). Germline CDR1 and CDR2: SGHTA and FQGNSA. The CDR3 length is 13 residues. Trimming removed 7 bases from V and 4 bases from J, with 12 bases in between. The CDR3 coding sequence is TGTGCCAGCACGAGGGGTATGGCAGATACGCAGTATTTT. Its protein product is CASTRGMADTQYF. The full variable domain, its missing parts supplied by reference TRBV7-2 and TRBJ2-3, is GAGVSQSPSNKVTEKGKDVELRCDPISGHTALYWYRQSLGQGLEFLIYFQGNSAPDKSGLPSDRFSAERTGGSVSTLTIQRTQQEDSAVYLCASTRGMADTQYFGPGTRLTVL.

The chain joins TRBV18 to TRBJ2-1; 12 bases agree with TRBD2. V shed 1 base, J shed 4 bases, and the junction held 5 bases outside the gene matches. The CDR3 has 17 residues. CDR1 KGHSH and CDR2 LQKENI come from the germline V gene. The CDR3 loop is CASSPQSLAGGYNEQFF. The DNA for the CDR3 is TGTGCCAGCTCACCACAGAGTCTAGCGGGAGGGTACAATGAGCAGTTCTTC.

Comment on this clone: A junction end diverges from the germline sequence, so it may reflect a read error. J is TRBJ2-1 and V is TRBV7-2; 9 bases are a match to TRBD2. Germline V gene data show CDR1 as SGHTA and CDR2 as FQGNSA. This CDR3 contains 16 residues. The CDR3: CASSLGLAGHYNEQFF. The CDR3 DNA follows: TGTGCCAGCAGTTTAGGCCTAGCGGGACACTACAATGAGCAGTTCTTC.

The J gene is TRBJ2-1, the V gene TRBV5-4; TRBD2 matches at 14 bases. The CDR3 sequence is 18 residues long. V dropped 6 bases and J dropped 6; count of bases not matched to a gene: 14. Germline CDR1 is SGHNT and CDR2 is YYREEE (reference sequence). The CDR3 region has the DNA TGTGCCAGCAATCTGGGACTAGCGGGAGCCCCTAGGGCCAATGAGCAGTTCTTC. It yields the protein CASNLGLAGAPRANEQFF.

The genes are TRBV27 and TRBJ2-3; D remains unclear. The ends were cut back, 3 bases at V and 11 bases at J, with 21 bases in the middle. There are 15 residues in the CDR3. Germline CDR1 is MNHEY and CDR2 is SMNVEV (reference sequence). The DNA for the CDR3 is TGTGCCAGCAGTTTTCGACGCGTCCCGGCCGTAGGGCAGTATTTT. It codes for CASSFRRVPAVGQYF.

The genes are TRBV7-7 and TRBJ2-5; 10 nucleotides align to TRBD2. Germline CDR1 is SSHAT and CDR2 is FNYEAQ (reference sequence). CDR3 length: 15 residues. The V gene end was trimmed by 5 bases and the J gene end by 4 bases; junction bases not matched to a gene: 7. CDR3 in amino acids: CASSLGASGRETQYF. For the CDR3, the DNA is TGTGCCAGCAGCCTCGGGGCTAGCGGGAGAGAGACCCAGTACTTC. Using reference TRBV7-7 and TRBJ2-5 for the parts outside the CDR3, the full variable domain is GAGVSQSPRYKVTKRGQDVTLRCDPISSHATLYWYQQALGQGPEFLTYFNYEAQPDKSGLPSDRFSAERPEGSISTLTIQRTEQRDSAMYRCASSLGASGRETQYFGPGTRLLVL.

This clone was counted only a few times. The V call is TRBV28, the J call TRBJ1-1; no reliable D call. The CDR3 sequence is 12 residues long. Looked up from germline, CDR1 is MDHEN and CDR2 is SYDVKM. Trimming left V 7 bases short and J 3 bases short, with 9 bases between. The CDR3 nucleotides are TGTGCCAGCACCGGGCCGGACACTGAAGCTTTCTTT. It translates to CASTGPDTEAFF.

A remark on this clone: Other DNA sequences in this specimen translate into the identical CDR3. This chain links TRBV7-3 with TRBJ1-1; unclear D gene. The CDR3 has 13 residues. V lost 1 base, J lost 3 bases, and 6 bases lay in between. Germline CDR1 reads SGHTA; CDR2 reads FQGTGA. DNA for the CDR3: TGTGCCAGCAGCTTAATGGTGGACACTGAAGCTTTCTTT. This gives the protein CASSLMVDTEAFF. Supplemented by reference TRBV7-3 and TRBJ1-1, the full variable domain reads GAGVSQTPSNKVTEKGKYVELRCDPISGHTALYWYRQSLGQGPEFLIYFQGTGAADDSGLPNDRFFAVRPEGSVSTLKIQRTERGDSAVYLCASSLMVDTEAFFGQGTRLTVV.

CDR3 loop: CASSPTVEYNEQFF. The CDR3 nucleotides read TGCGCCAGCAGCCCGACAGTGGAATACAATGAGCAGTTCTTC. The chain has TRBV5-1 and TRBJ2-1; tentatively, D is TRBD1 (5 bases). Trimming removed 4 bases at V and 4 bases at J, with 12 bases between. Per the germline V gene, CDR1 is SGHRS and CDR2 is YFSETQ. CDR3 length: 14 amino acids.

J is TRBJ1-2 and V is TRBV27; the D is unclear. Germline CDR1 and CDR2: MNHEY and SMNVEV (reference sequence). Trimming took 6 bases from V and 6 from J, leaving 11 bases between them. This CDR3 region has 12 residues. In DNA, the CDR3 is TGTGCCAGCAGGCAAGGGCGAGATGGCTACACCTTC. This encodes CASRQGRDGYTF.

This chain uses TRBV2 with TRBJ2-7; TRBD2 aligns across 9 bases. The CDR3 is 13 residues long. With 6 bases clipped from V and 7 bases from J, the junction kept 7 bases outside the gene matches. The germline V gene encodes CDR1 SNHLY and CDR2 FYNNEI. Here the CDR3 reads CASRAGGPWEQYF. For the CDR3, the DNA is TGTGCCAGCAGAGCGGGAGGTCCCTGGGAGCAGTACTTC.